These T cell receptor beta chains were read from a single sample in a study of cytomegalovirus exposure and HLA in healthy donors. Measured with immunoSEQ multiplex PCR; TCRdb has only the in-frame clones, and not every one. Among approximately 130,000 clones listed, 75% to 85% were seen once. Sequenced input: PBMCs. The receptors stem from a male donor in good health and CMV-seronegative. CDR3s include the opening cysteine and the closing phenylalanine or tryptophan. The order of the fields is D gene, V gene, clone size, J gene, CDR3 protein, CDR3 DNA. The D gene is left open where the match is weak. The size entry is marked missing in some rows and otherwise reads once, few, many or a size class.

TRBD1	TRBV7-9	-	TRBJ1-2	CASSPFGQVNYGYTF	TGTGCCAGCAGCCCATTCGGACAGGTTAACTATGGCTACACCTTC
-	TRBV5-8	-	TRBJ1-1	CASSWQGSNTEAFF	TGTGCCAGCAGCTGGCAGGGGTCGAACACTGAAGCTTTCTTT
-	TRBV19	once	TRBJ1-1	CASSIWGFTEAFF	TGTGCCAGTAGTATTTGGGGCTTCACTGAAGCTTTCTTT
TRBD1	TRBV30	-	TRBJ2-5	CARRQGARETQYF	TGTGCCCGGAGGCAGGGGGCGAGGGAGACCCAGTACTTC
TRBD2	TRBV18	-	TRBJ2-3	CASLRGGGTTDTQYF	TGTGCCAGCCTTCGTGGCGGGGGTACCACAGATACGCAGTATTTT
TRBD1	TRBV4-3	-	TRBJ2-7	CASSRHEGAPPYEQYF	TGCGCCAGCAGCAGACACGAGGGGGCCCCTCCCTACGAGCAGTACTTC
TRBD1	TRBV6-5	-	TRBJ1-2	CASSRTGGADYGYTF	TGTGCCAGCAGTCGGACAGGGGGCGCCGACTATGGCTACACCTTC
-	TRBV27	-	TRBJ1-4	CASTPRKSTVSNEKLFF	TGTGCCAGCACCCCCCGTAAAAGTACGGTGTCTAATGAAAAACTGTTTTTT
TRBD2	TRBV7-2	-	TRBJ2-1	CASSPHSGGINEQFF	TGTGCCAGCAGCCCCCACAGCGGGGGTATCAATGAGCAGTTCTTC
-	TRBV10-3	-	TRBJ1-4	CAISESKGANEKLFF	TGTGCCATCAGTGAGTCGAAGGGGGCTAATGAAAAACTGTTTTTT
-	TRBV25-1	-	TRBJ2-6	CASSDGSGANVLTF	TGTGCCAGCAGTGACGGCTCTGGGGCCAACGTCCTGACTTTC
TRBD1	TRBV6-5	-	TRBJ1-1	CASRSQQGAKSEAFF	TGTGCCAGCAGGTCTCAACAGGGGGCAAAGTCTGAAGCTTTCTTT
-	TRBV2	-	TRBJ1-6	CASSDRGASSYNSPLHF	TGTGCCAGCAGTGACAGGGGTGCGAGCTCCTATAATTCACCCCTCCACTTT
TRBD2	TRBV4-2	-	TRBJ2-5	CASSQVGSGGQETQYF	TGTGCCAGCAGCCAAGTGGGTAGCGGGGGACAAGAGACCCAGTACTTC
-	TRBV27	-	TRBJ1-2	CASSLSPLLAATYGYTF	TGTGCCAGCAGTTTATCACCTCTCCTCGCGGCCACCTATGGCTACACCTTC
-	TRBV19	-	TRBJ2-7	CASSTQTGFYEQYF	TGTGCCAGTAGTACCCAGACAGGATTCTACGAGCAGTACTTC
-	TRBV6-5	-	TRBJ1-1	CASSYSWTSNTEAFF	TGTGCCAGCAGTTACTCGTGGACATCAAACACTGAAGCTTTCTTT
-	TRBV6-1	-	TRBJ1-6	CASSQGRGSPLHF	TGTGCCAGCAGTCAGGGGAGGGGATCACCCCTCCACTTT
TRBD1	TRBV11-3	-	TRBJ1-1	CASSPGTAAGAFF	TGTGCCAGCAGCCCCGGGACAGCCGCTGGAGCTTTCTTT
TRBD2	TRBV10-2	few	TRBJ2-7	CASSEKGRGYEQYF	TGCGCCAGCAGTGAGAAGGGGAGGGGCTACGAGCAGTACTTC
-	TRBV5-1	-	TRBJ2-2	CASRPGQNTGELFF	TGCGCCAGCAGACCGGGACAGAACACCGGGGAGCTGTTTTTT
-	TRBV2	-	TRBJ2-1	CASSTHSSYNEQFF	TGTGCCAGCAGTACCCATAGCTCCTACAATGAGCAGTTCTTC
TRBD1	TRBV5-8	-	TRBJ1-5	CASSLYQGASNQPQHF	TGTGCCAGCAGCCTATATCAGGGGGCAAGCAATCAGCCCCAGCATTTT
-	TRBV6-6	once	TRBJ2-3	CASSPRDGGTDTQYF	TGTGCCAGCAGTCCCCGGGACGGGGGAACAGATACGCAGTATTTT
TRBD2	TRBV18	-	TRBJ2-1	CASSPPRLAGGTEQFF	TGTGCCAGCTCACCACCTAGACTAGCGGGGGGGACTGAGCAGTTCTTC
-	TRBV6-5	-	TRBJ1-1	CASSSQGGVAFF	TGTGCCAGCAGTTCTCAGGGAGGGGTGGCTTTCTTT
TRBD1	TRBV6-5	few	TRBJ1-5	CASSYSGTGGQPQHF	TGTGCCAGCAGTTACTCAGGGACAGGGGGACAGCCCCAGCATTTT
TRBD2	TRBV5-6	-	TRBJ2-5	CASSLFRLAGAGFQETQYF	TGTGCCAGCAGCTTGTTCCGACTAGCGGGGGCCGGATTCCAAGAGACCCAGTACTTC
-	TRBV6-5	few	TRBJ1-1	CASSSEGTEAFF	TGTGCCAGCAGTTCCGAGGGCACTGAAGCTTTCTTT
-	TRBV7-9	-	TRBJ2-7	CASSLVQGRNYEQYF	TGTGCCAGCAGCTTAGTCCAGGGCCGAAACTACGAGCAGTACTTC
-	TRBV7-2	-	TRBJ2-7	CASSRPRTASYEQYF	TGTGCCAGCAGCCGCCCCCGGACAGCATCCTACGAGCAGTACTTC
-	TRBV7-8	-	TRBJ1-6	CASSLGGQGNNSPLHF	TGTGCCAGCAGCTTAGGGGGGCAGGGGAATAATTCACCCCTCCACTTT
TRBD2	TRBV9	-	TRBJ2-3	CASSVGTSGGLTDTQYF	TGTGCCAGCAGCGTGGGGACTAGCGGGGGGCTGACAGATACGCAGTATTTT
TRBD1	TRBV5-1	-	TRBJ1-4	CASSTGQDYNEKLFF	TGCGCCAGCAGCACTGGACAGGACTATAATGAAAAACTGTTTTTT
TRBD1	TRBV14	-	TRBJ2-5	CASSVGTGGYQETQYF	TGTGCCAGCAGCGTGGGGACAGGGGGGTACCAAGAGACCCAGTACTTC
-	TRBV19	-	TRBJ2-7	CASSIHRDAYEQYF	TGTGCCAGTAGTATTCACAGGGATGCCTACGAGCAGTACTTC